Each of the 8 T cell receptor beta chains below was sequenced from the same sample in a study of T cell repertoires in cytomegalovirus infection. TCRdb used MiXCR to reprocess the reads, holding one entry per CDR3 protein. Of hundreds of thousands of distinct CDR3 sequences listed, 15% to 20% are singletons. Sample: PBMCs. The receptors shown here come from a human donor in good health (CMV status not recorded). Some clones in this sample may be carry-over from other donors' samples.

The V call is TRBV5-6, the J call TRBJ1-2; 11 nucleotides match TRBD1. Germline CDR1 and CDR2: SGHDT and YYEEEE. Trimming cost V 6 bases and J 10 bases; bases outside gene matches: 5. CDR3 length equals 12 residues. In nucleotides, the CDR3 is TGTGCCAGCATGCGGACAGGGGGCATCTACACCTTC. It is translated as CASMRTGGIYTF.

This clonotype was found many times. The CDR3 DNA reads as TGTGCCAGCAGTTACCGAGGTTATGGGACCACGCCTAACACTGAAGCTTTCTTT. This gives the protein CASSYRGYGTTPNTEAFF. The genes are TRBV6-5 and TRBJ1-1; maybe TRBD1 (5 bases). CDR3 length equals 18 residues. V lost 2 bases and J lost 2, with 21 bases in between. Germline V gene lookup returns CDR1 MNHEY and CDR2 SVGAGI.

A note on this clonotype: The final CDR3 position lacks the conserved phenylalanine or tryptophan, pointing to a likely read error. The CDR3 DNA reads as TGTGCCAGCAGGACCCAGCCGAGCTCCTACAATGAGCAGTTCTTA. This translates into CASRTQPSSYNEQFL. The chain uses TRBV2 and TRBJ2-1, with no clear D. The CDR3 contains 15 residues. V lost 6 bases, J lost 0 bases, and 12 bases lay in between. Per germline, CDR1 SNHLY and CDR2 FYNNEI.

This clonotype was counted many times. The chain links TRBV5-5 to TRBJ1-1; D unresolved. Trimming pared 2 bases from V and 1 base from J, leaving 6 bases between. The V gene's germline CDR1 is SGHKS and CDR2 YYEKEE (reference sequence). This CDR3 comprises 13 residues. CDR3 protein: CASSFRPNTEAFF. The CDR3, as DNA: TGTGCCAGCAGCTTCAGACCGAACACTGAAGCTTTCTTT.

The chain combines TRBV4-3 with TRBJ2-3; D is perhaps TRBD1 or TRBD2 (5 bases each). This CDR3 is built from 18 residues. Trimming took off 0 bases at V and 0 bases at J, with 16 bases between the two ends. Per the germline V gene, CDR1 is LGHNA and CDR2 is YSLEER. CDR3 sequence (DNA): TGCGCCAGCAGCCAAGATTTTCGGGGCGCGCTCAGCACAGATACGCAGTATTTT. Amino acid sequence: CASSQDFRGALSTDTQYF.

The table lists this clonotype with a few counts. Written as DNA, the CDR3 is TGTGCCAGCAGCCGGTCGGGGGGGCAGCCCCAGCATTTT. This encodes CASSRSGGQPQHF. This chain uses TRBV14 with TRBJ1-5; maybe TRBD1 (5 bases). V lost 4 bases to trimming and J lost 7 bases, with 11 bases between them. Germline values: CDR1 SGHDN, CDR2 FVKESK. There are 13 residues in the CDR3. The variable domain in full, with the rest retrieved from reference TRBV14 and TRBJ1-5, is EAGVTQFPSHSVIEKGQTVTLRCDPISGHDNLYWYRRVMGKEIKFLLHFVKESKQDESGMPNNRFLAERTGGTYSTLKVQPAELEDSGVYFCASSRSGGQPQHFGDGTRLSIL.

V gene TRBV6-5 combines with J gene TRBJ1-2; tentative D call: TRBD1 (6 bases). Trimming pared 8 bases from V and 8 bases from J, leaving 15 bases between. This CDR3 has 12 residues. CDR1 MNHEY and CDR2 SVGAGI come from the germline V gene. CDR3 sequence: CASREGGGGYTF. As DNA, the CDR3 is TGTGCCAGCCGAGAGGGGGGGGGCGGCTACACCTTC.

This clonotype was counted ten times or more. This rearrangement joins TRBV7-6 to TRBJ2-3; 9 bases align to TRBD2. CDR3 size: 17 residues. The V gene's germline CDR1 is SGHVS and CDR2 FNYEAQ. J lost 6 bases, V lost 1 base, and 11 bases had no gene match. CDR3 DNA: TGTGCCAGCAGCTTAGGATTCGTGCGGGGGGGCCTGGATACGCAGTATTTT. Protein: CASSLGFVRGGLDTQYF.